The rows below give T cell receptor beta chains drawn from one sample of a study of cytomegalovirus exposure and HLA in healthy donors. Sequenced by immunoSEQ multiplex PCR; TCRdb stores in-frame clones only, minus some. Of 200,000 to 250,000 clones listed, about 85% are singletons. Sample: PBMCs. All receptors derive from a girl aged 2-9 years in good health and CMV-seronegative. Each CDR3 is given with its conserved first and last residue. D genes are given only for firm matches. Size tells how often a clone was seen (once, few, many) or the class of an expanded clone, and some rows leave it out.

TRBJ2-7,TRBD1,.,TRBV19,CASSIGKGARNEQYF,TGTGCCAGTAGTATAGGCAAGGGGGCGCGAAACGAGCAGTACTTC
TRBJ2-2,.,.,TRBV4-1,CASSQGLLPGAGELFF,TGCGCCAGCAGCCAAGGGTTACTCCCGGGGGCCGGGGAGCTGTTTTTT
TRBJ2-7,TRBD2,.,TRBV6-1,CASSVSGISYEQYF,TGTGCCAGCAGTGTTAGCGGGATAAGCTACGAGCAGTACTTC
TRBJ2-7,.,.,TRBV5-6,CASSLPYEQYF,TGTGCCAGCAGCCTACCCTACGAGCAGTACTTC
TRBJ2-7,TRBD1,.,TRBV11-2,CASSPTGTGAEQYF,TGTGCCAGCAGCCCAACGGGGACAGGGGCCGAGCAGTACTTC
TRBJ1-2,.,.,TRBV7-9,CASSFTHAEGYTF,TGTGCCAGCAGCTTCACGCATGCGGAGGGCTACACCTTC
TRBJ2-4,TRBD2,once,TRBV5-4,CASSSGTSGAKNIQYF,TGTGCCAGCAGCTCCGGGACTAGCGGGGCCAAAAACATTCAGTACTTC
TRBJ2-1,TRBD2,.,TRBV5-1,CASSLGRRGGPFEQFF,TGCGCCAGCAGCTTGGGACGCCGGGGGGGCCCATTCGAGCAGTTCTTC
TRBJ2-2,.,.,TRBV28,CASSFPKFPGELFF,TGTGCCAGCAGTTTCCCTAAGTTCCCCGGGGAGCTGTTTTTT
TRBJ2-7,TRBD2,.,TRBV2,CATLGGLGLAGAKSYEQYF,TGTGCCACCCTAGGGGGACTGGGACTAGCGGGGGCCAAATCTTACGAGCAGTACTTC
TRBJ1-2,.,.,TRBV14,CASSQSLGPLSYTF,TGTGCCAGCAGCCAGTCTCTTGGGCCTCTGAGCTACACCTTC
TRBJ2-5,.,.,TRBV15,CATSRDRVRLGETQYF,TGTGCCACCAGCAGAGATCGGGTCCGGCTGGGAGAGACCCAGTACTTC
TRBJ2-2,.,.,TRBV6-6,CASSLRDPNTGELFF,TGTGCCAGCAGCCTCCGGGATCCGAACACCGGGGAGCTGTTTTTT
TRBJ1-6,TRBD1,.,TRBV30,CASDRDNSPLHF,TGTGCCTCGGACAGGGATAATTCACCCCTCCACTTT
TRBJ2-7,.,once,TRBV6-6,CASAVGSRDEQYF,TGTGCCAGCGCGGTAGGCTCGCGGGACGAGCAGTACTTC
TRBJ2-4,.,.,TRBV7-9,CASSRGGGEAKNIQYF,TGTGCCAGCAGCCGAGGGGGGGGAGAGGCCAAAAACATTCAGTACTTC
TRBJ1-5,.,.,TRBV27,CASSFGGRQPQHF,TGTGCCAGCAGTTTTGGGGGGAGGCAGCCCCAGCATTTT
TRBJ1-1,.,.,TRBV27,CASSLGRGMNTEAFF,TGTGCCAGCAGTCTGGGAAGGGGTATGAACACTGAAGCTTTCTTT
TRBJ2-7,TRBD2,once,TRBV7-2,CASSLKYSGGASYEQYF,TGTGCCAGCAGCTTGAAATATAGCGGGGGGGCGTCCTACGAGCAGTACTTC
TRBJ2-2,.,.,TRBV5-1,CASSPDAAGNTGELFF,TGCGCCAGCAGCCCCGATGCCGCAGGGAACACCGGGGAGCTGTTTTTT
TRBJ1-1,.,.,TRBV11-2,CASSLGRGTALNTEAFF,TGTGCCAGCAGCTTAGGACGGGGAACAGCCCTGAACACTGAAGCTTTCTTT
TRBJ1-5,TRBD1,.,TRBV5-6,CASSRRDRSHQPQHF,TGTGCCAGCAGCCGCCGGGACAGGAGTCATCAGCCCCAGCATTTT
TRBJ2-1,TRBD2,.,TRBV29-1,CSGSPTSGLYNEQFF,TGCAGCGGGAGTCCAACTAGCGGGTTATACAATGAGCAGTTCTTC
TRBJ2-5,TRBD1,.,TRBV6-5,CASKQGYRGETQYF,TGTGCCAGCAAACAGGGGTATAGGGGAGAGACCCAGTACTTC
TRBJ2-5,TRBD1,.,TRBV27,CASSLRTGETQYF,TGTGCCAGCAGTCTCCGGACAGGGGAGACCCAGTACTTC
TRBJ2-5,.,.,TRBV30,CAWTEARVETQYF,TGTGCCTGGACAGAAGCACGGGTGGAGACCCAGTACTTC
TRBJ1-1,.,.,TRBV11-2,CASSLERGTEAFF,TGTGCCAGCAGCTTAGAAAGGGGGACTGAAGCTTTCTTT
TRBJ2-2,TRBD2,.,TRBV30,CAWSRLAGGRGELFF,TGTGCCTGGAGTAGACTAGCGGGAGGACGCGGGGAGCTGTTTTTT
TRBJ2-7,TRBD1,.,TRBV7-2,CASTSITGTGSYEQYF,TGTGCCAGCACCTCCATAACCGGGACAGGTTCCTACGAGCAGTACTTC
TRBJ2-1,TRBD2,few,TRBV5-4,CASSLSRGTFSYNEQFF,TGTGCCAGCAGCTTGTCGCGGGGGACCTTTTCTTACAATGAGCAGTTCTTC
TRBJ1-5,.,.,TRBV19,CASSTGGYSNQPQHF,TGTGCCAGTAGTACGGGGGGTTATAGCAATCAGCCCCAGCATTTT
TRBJ2-1,.,.,TRBV6-5,CASSYSTKGSYNEQFF,TGTGCCAGCAGTTACTCGACTAAGGGCTCCTACAATGAGCAGTTCTTC
TRBJ1-4,.,.,TRBV6-5,CASSYSALINEKLFF,TGTGCCAGCAGTTACTCAGCACTGATAAATGAAAAACTGTTTTTT
TRBJ1-1,.,.,TRBV29-1,CSVKGGVHTEAFF,TGCAGCGTTAAAGGGGGAGTGCACACTGAAGCTTTCTTT
TRBJ2-3,TRBD2,.,TRBV5-1,CASSLVAGGPTDTQYF,TGCGCCAGCAGCTTGGTCGCGGGAGGGCCGACAGATACGCAGTATTTT
TRBJ1-2,.,once,TRBV20-1,CSARRSYGYTF,TGCAGTGCTAGGAGAAGCTATGGCTACACCTTC
TRBJ1-1,TRBD1,.,TRBV6-1,CASSALTGGNTEAFF,TGTGCCAGCAGTGCCCTGACAGGGGGCAACACTGAAGCTTTCTTT
TRBJ1-1,TRBD1,.,TRBV6-1,CASRTGAEAFF,TGTGCCAGCAGGACAGGGGCTGAAGCTTTCTTT
TRBJ2-1,TRBD2,.,TRBV18,CASSPPGLAGYNEQFF,TGTGCCAGCTCACCCCCCGGACTAGCGGGATACAATGAGCAGTTCTTC
TRBJ2-7,TRBD2,.,TRBV5-1,CASSLAKTSGTYEQYF,TGCGCCAGCAGCTTGGCCAAGACTAGCGGAACCTACGAGCAGTACTTC
TRBJ2-7,.,.,TRBV7-9,CASSSPDSPTYEQYF,TGTGCCAGCAGCTCCCCGGACAGTCCCACCTACGAGCAGTACTTC
TRBJ1-2,TRBD1,.,TRBV7-9,CASSLTGMNGYTF,TGTGCCAGCAGCTTGACAGGGATGAATGGCTACACCTTC
TRBJ1-1,TRBD1,.,TRBV30,CAWRTGGTAEAFF,TGTGCCTGGAGAACAGGGGGGACGGCTGAAGCTTTCTTT
TRBJ2-1,TRBD1,.,TRBV10-1,CASRNTGGNEQFF,TGCGCCAGCAGAAACACAGGGGGCAATGAGCAGTTCTTC
TRBJ2-2,.,once,TRBV19,CASRGPWAGELFF,TGTGCCAGTCGCGGGCCTTGGGCCGGGGAGCTGTTTTTT
TRBJ2-7,.,.,TRBV5-1,CASSFYGLEQYF,TGCGCCAGCAGCTTCTATGGACTCGAGCAGTACTTC
TRBJ2-1,TRBD2,.,TRBV4-1,CASSQDPAGIYNEQFF,TGCGCCAGCAGCCAAGATCCAGCGGGAATCTACAATGAGCAGTTCTTC
TRBJ2-3,.,.,TRBV2,CASSYGGASDTQYF,TGTGCCAGCAGTTATGGGGGGGCCTCAGATACGCAGTATTTT